This TCR beta chain was obtained from a study of early T cells in non-severe SARS-CoV-2 infection. Turning to the study itself: Chains from this unsorted whole-blood bulk RNA could not be paired. Study conclusions and caveats: Private and CD4 specificities were missed by VDJdb matching, which favored anti-spike CD8 responses.

This clonotype was counted many times. The antigen is undetermined. The CDR3 contains 16 residues. Germline V CDR1 and CDR2: MNHEY, SMNVEV (reference sequence). V dropped 8 bases and J dropped 2; count of bases not matched to a gene: 15. TCRdb recomputed calls from the 5' RACE reads with MiXCR, one row per CDR3 protein. The sample consists of approximately 84,000 distinct CDR3 sequences, 13% of them appearing once. This sequence originates from an adult who was a healthcare worker with PCR-confirmed SARS-CoV-2 infection or an uninfected control (not recorded which). The chain carries TRBV27 and TRBJ2-7; 7 bases fit TRBD2. Sequencing was done on a sample of whole blood. The CDR3 loop reads CASGPGGSGATYEQYF. For the CDR3, the DNA is TGTGCCAGCGGTCCCGGTGGGAGCGGGGCAACCTACGAGCAGTACTTC.